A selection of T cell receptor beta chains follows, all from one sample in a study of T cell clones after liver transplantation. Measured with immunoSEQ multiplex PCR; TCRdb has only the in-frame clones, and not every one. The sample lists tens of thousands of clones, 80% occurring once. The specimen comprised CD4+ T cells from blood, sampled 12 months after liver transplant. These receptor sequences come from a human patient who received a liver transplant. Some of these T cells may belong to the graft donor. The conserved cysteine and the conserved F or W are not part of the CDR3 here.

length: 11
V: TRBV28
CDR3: ASKKTGNYGYT

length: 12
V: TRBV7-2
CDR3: ASSSPTSGYEQY

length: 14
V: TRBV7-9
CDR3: ASSPPGGGGSGELF

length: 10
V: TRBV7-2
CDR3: ASSLVQYEQY

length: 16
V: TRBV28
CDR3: ASSHLRQVSSGANVLT

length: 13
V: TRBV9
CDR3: ASSNRQGGSHGYT

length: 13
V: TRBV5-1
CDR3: ASSAVERGLNEQF

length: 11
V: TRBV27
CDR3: ASSWGSTGELF

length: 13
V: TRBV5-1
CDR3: ASSLGGSVNEKLF

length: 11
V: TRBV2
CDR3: ASWDDSAYGYT

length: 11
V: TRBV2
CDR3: ARTGQPNEKLF

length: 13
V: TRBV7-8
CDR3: ASSLSLNRGHEQY

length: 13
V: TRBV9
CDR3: ASSVGSWSTDTQY

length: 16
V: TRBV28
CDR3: ASSLSGGGGRAYNEQF

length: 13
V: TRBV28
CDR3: ASSFSGGMNQPQH

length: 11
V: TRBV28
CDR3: ASSFNSGNTIY

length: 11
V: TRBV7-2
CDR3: ASSLRQGAATF

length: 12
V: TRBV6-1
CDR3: ASTGQGLAHEQY

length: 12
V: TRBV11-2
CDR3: ASSFTSGGNEQF

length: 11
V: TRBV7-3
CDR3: ASSSLTRSKQY

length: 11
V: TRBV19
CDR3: ASRNIGLETQY

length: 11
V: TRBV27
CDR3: ASSKTSTPTQY

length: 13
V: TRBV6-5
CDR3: ASSPGRRMNTEAF

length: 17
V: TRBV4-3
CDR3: ASSQVTGALPYNTGELF

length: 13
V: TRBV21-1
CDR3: ASSKVRASNEKLF

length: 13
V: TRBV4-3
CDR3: ASSQDLRSGNTIY

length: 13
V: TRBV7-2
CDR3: ASSYRGAYENGYT

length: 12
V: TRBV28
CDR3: ASRTDSNTGELF

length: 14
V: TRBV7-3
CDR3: ASSPQGASGANVLT

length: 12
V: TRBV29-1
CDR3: SASSGTRHQPQH

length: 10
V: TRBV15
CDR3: ATSRVPGEAF

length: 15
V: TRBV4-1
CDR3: ASSQVSNRPRFEGYT

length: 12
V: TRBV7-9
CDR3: ASSLSWQDHEAF

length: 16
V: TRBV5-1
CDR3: ASASGVSGSSRINEQF

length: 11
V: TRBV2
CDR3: ASSYRGQYEQY

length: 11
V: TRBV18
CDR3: ASSPGRDNEQY

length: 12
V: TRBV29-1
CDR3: SVRISGSNYEQY

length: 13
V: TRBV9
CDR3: ASSGGARGNTEAF

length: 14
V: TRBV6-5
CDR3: ASSYPGTSGNNEQF

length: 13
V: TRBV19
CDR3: ASSRQQGTNEKLF

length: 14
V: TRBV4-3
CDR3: ASSPMASGKGGELF

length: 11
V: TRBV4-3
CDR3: ASSRGSGYGYT